This T cell receptor beta chain was documented in a study of cytomegalovirus exposure and HLA in healthy donors. The germline V gene encodes CDR1 SGHTA and CDR2 FQGTGA. CDR3 length equals 17 residues. The V end was cut by 5 bases, the J end by 3 bases, with 23 bases between. The donors, nominally healthy at sampling, likely had unrecorded immune exposures. Researchers ran the PCR with 60 Vbeta and 13 Jbeta primers. This table comes from immunoSEQ multiplex PCR, and its TCRdb copy is limited to in-frame clones, with some not included. The sample has 50,000 to 55,000 clones; over 75% are singletons. Input material: PBMCs. The clonotype originates from a boy between 10 and 17 years old in good health and CMV-seropositive. The genes are TRBV7-3 and TRBJ2-7, with a weak D call TRBD2 (5 bases). The CDR3 loop is CASSHPGCSKQIYEQYF. The DNA of the CDR3 is TGTGCCAGCAGCCACCCGGGGTGCAGTAAGCAAATCTACGAGCAGTACTTC.